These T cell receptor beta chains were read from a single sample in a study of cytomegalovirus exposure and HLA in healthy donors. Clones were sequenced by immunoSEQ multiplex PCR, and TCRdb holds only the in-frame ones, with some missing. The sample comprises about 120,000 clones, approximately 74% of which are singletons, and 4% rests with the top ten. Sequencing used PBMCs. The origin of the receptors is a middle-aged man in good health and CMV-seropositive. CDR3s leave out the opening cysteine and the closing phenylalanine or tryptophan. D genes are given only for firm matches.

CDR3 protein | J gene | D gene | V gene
ASSLRLAGKNEQF | TRBJ2-1 | TRBD2 | TRBV27
ASSLEAGRSNEQF | TRBJ2-1 | . | TRBV11-3
ASTTSTGVSLSNQPQH | TRBJ1-5 | TRBD1 | TRBV28
ASVRGSTGELF | TRBJ2-2 | TRBD1 | TRBV28
ASSPWKGAFEAF | TRBJ1-1 | TRBD1 | TRBV4-3
ASSGQGNSPLH | TRBJ1-6 | . | TRBV6-1
AWSAQGRRSNQPQH | TRBJ1-5 | TRBD1 | TRBV30
ASWRGGTHNEQF | TRBJ2-1 | . | TRBV28
ASSLWEAGKYSEQY | TRBJ2-7 | . | TRBV28
ASSQDGAAGGTEAF | TRBJ1-1 | TRBD1 | TRBV4-2
ASSEYGAGDGNQPQH | TRBJ1-5 | . | TRBV25-1
ATSRNLDRGDTEAF | TRBJ1-1 | TRBD1 | TRBV15
ASLQDVAGLYTGELF | TRBJ2-2 | . | TRBV6-9
ASSQEPGLATYEQY | TRBJ2-7 | TRBD2 | TRBV4-1
ASSLRTRNTGELF | TRBJ2-2 | . | TRBV7-2
ASSLAGGYNEQF | TRBJ2-1 | TRBD2 | TRBV10-2
ASSEPDRVKETQY | TRBJ2-5 | TRBD1 | TRBV6-1
ASSRRDTGELF | TRBJ2-2 | . | TRBV7-2
ASRSQREILNEQF | TRBJ2-1 | TRBD2 | TRBV28
ASSLPLAGGHNEQF | TRBJ2-1 | TRBD2 | TRBV14
ASSSSGRAYNEQF | TRBJ2-1 | TRBD2 | TRBV6-6
ASSPRGSSNEQY | TRBJ2-7 | TRBD2 | TRBV4-2
ASSPSQGWSYNSPLH | TRBJ1-6 | TRBD1 | TRBV19
SVRLAGATGELF | TRBJ2-2 | TRBD2 | TRBV29-1
ASSGGPSYEQY | TRBJ2-7 | . | TRBV2
ASTGRGLTGELF | TRBJ2-2 | TRBD1 | TRBV25-1
ASSLDGLAGVGDTQY | TRBJ2-3 | TRBD2 | TRBV11-2
ASIRGAYGYT | TRBJ1-2 | TRBD1 | TRBV2
ASSGSGSDTGELF | TRBJ2-2 | TRBD2 | TRBV7-3
ASSSQGFMNTEAF | TRBJ1-1 | TRBD1 | TRBV11-2
ASSLPNQPQH | TRBJ1-5 | . | TRBV27
AISESLTGKGYT | TRBJ1-2 | TRBD1 | TRBV10-3
ASSRRGTGGYT | TRBJ1-2 | . | TRBV6-5
ASSRRTSGRDLTDTQY | TRBJ2-3 | TRBD2 | TRBV5-6
AISEPNSQGANTEAF | TRBJ1-1 | . | TRBV10-3
ASSETGAGNEQF | TRBJ2-1 | . | TRBV2
ASSLASSGYEQY | TRBJ2-7 | TRBD2 | TRBV7-2
ASRIEAGVAGELF | TRBJ2-2 | . | TRBV19
ASSYSGQGHYGYT | TRBJ1-2 | TRBD1 | TRBV6-5
ASSLGQGTF | TRBJ2-1 | . | TRBV13
ASSEDVVGLAGGKNTQY | TRBJ2-3 | TRBD2 | TRBV6-1